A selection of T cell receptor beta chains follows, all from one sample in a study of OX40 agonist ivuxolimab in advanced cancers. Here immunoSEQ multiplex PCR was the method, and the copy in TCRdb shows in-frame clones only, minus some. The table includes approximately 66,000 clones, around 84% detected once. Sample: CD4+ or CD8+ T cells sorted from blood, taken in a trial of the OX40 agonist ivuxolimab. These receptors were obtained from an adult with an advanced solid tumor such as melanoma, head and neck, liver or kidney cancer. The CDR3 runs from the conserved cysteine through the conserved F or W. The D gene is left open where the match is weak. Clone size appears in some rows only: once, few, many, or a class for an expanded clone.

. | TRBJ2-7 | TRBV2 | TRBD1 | TGTGCCAGCACCCCCAGAGGACAGGGGGGCGACGAGCAGTACTTC | CASTPRGQGGDEQYF
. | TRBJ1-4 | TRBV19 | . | TGTGCCAGTAGTAGCGGGGGGGCTAATGAAAAACTGTTTTTT | CASSSGGANEKLFF
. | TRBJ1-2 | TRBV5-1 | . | TGCGCCAGCAGCTTGGCCAGCACCGGCGGCTACACCTTC | CASSLASTGGYTF
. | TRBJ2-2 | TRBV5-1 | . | TGCGCCAGCAGCCCCGCAACCTCGGGAACCGGGGAGCTGTTTTTT | CASSPATSGTGELFF
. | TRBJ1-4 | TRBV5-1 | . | TGCGCCAGCAGCGTAGGGCACTCTAATGAAAAACTGTTTTTT | CASSVGHSNEKLFF
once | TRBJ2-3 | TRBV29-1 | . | TGCAGCGTTGAAGAACAGAGGGGTGGTACGCAGTATTTT | CSVEEQRGGTQYF
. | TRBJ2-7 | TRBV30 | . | TGTGCCTGGACCCGAAGCGCCGAGCAGTACTTC | CAWTRSAEQYF
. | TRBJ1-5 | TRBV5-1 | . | TGCGCCAGCAGCTTAGCGGTATCCAATCAGCCCCAGCATTTT | CASSLAVSNQPQHF
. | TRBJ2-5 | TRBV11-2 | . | TGTGCCAGCAGCTTGGACACAGGGTCCCAAGAGACCCAGTACTTC | CASSLDTGSQETQYF
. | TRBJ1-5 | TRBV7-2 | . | TGTGCCAGCAGCATCGGGCAGGGTTGGAGTCAGCCCCAGCATTTT | CASSIGQGWSQPQHF
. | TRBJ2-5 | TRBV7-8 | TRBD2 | TGTGCCAGCAGCCTCGGGAGGGAGCAGTACTTC | CASSLGREQYF
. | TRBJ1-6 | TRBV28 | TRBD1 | TGTGCCGGTCGGACAGGGGGTTCACCCCTCCACTTT | CAGRTGGSPLHF
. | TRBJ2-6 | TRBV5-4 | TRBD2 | TGTGCCAGCAGCTTGGGACTAGCGGGAGGTCGCTCTGGGGCCAACGTCCTGACTTTC | CASSLGLAGGRSGANVLTF
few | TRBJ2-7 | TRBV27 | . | TGTGCCAGCGGAGCTCGGGGCGAGCAGTACTTC | CASGARGEQYF
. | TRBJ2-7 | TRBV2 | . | TGTGCCAGCAGTGACAGGGTAAAGGAGCAGTACTTC | CASSDRVKEQYF
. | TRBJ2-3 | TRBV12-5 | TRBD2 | TGTGCTAGTGGATCCGGGAGGGCAGGAGATACGCAGTATTTT | CASGSGRAGDTQYF
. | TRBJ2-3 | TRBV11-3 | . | TGTGCCAGCGGCCCCGGACAGCGCAGCACAGATACGCAGTATTTT | CASGPGQRSTDTQYF
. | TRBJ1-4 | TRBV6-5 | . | TGTGCCAGCAGTTACTGGGCCTCAACTAATGAAAAACTGTTTTTT | CASSYWASTNEKLFF
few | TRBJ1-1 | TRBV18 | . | TGTGCCAGCTCACCAATCACCAGGGTGAGCACTGAAGCTTTCTTT | CASSPITRVSTEAFF
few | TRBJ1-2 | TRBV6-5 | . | TGTGCCAGCAGTTACGGGTACGAGTATGGCTACACCTTC | CASSYGYEYGYTF
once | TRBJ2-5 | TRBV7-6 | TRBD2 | TGTGCCAGCAGCTCGGGACTAGCGGGGGGGCCGTGGGAGACCCAGTACTTC | CASSSGLAGGPWETQYF
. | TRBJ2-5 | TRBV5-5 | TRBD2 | TGTGCCAGCAGCACGGGGGGGCCGGGGTTGGAGACCCAGTACTTC | CASSTGGPGLETQYF
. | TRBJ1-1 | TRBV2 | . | TGTGCCAGCAGTGAACGGACTGAGCGCACTGAAGCTTTCTTT | CASSERTERTEAFF
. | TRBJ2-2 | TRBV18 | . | TGTGCCAGCTCACCACCCAGGGCGGGCACCGGGGAGCTGTTTTTT | CASSPPRAGTGELFF
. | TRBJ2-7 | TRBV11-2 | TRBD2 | TGTGCCAGCAGCTTACGGGGGGGCTTTTACGAGCAGTACTTC | CASSLRGGFYEQYF
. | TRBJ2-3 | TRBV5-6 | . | TGTGCCAGCAGCCAGGCAGATACGCAGTATTTT | CASSQADTQYF
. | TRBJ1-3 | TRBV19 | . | TGTGCCAGCCAGGGCCGGGACGGTAGCTCTGGAAACACCATATATTTT | CASQGRDGSSGNTIYF
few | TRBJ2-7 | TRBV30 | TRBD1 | TGTGCCTGGAGCTCCGGGACAGGGGGCTTCTACGAGCAGTACTTC | CAWSSGTGGFYEQYF
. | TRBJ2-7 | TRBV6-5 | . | TGTGCCAGCAGTTCCAAATCGGAGCAGTACTTC | CASSSKSEQYF
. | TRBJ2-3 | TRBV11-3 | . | TGTGCCAGCAGCCCCTTTGAGGGTGATCTTACAGATACGCAGTATTTT | CASSPFEGDLTDTQYF
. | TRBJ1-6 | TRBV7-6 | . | TGTGCCAGCAGCCCAACCCAGAGCTCCTATAATTCACCCCTCCACTTT | CASSPTQSSYNSPLHF
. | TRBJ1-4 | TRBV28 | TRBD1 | TGTGCCAGCAGTCTCGTAACGGGACAGGGCGAAAAACTGTTTTTT | CASSLVTGQGEKLFF
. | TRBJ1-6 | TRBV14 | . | TGTGCCAGCAGCCCAGGGGAAGGATCACCCCTCCACTTT | CASSPGEGSPLHF
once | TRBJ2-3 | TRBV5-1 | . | TGCGCCAGCAGCTTGGTCGGTAGGGTCGGAGATACGCAGTATTTT | CASSLVGRVGDTQYF
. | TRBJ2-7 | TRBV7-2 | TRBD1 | TGTGCCAGCAGCTTAGAATTACACAGGGGGTCCTACGAGCAGTACTTC | CASSLELHRGSYEQYF
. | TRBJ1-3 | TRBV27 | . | TGTGCCAGCAGTGGGTCTGGAAACACCATATATTTT | CASSGSGNTIYF
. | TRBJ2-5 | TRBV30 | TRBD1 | TGTGCCTGGAGACCCTCGACAGGGGCCGGGGAAGAGACCCAGTACTTC | CAWRPSTGAGEETQYF
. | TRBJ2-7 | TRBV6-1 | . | TGTGCCAGCAGCCCAGCCGGGGGTGGAAAGCAGTACTTC | CASSPAGGGKQYF